This paragraph reports one T cell receptor beta chain. The antigen is undetermined. This CDR3 region has 15 residues. V dropped 1 base and J dropped 5 bases, with 14 bases sitting between them. The germline V gene encodes CDR1 SEHNR and CDR2 FQNEAQ (reference sequence). This entry belongs to a study of shared clonotypes between healthy human individuals. About the study: Researchers assigned three CD4 naive, three CD4 memory, two CD8 naive and one CD8 memory plate to each donor.

Findings and limits, study-wide: Clonotypes that were shared across a handful of donors made up roughly 5% of naive CD4 clonotypes.

Selected positively for CCR7 and CD45RO-negative, naive CD8 cells excluded terminally differentiated effector memory CD45RA+ cells. TCRdb's copy holds only in-frame clones and misses some; the assay was immunoSEQ multiplex PCR. The sample holds around 640,000 clones, about 96% seen once. Sequencing input: naive CD8+ T cells sorted from blood. The genes are TRBV7-9 and TRBJ1-2; TRBD1 is a possible D gene (5 bases). The sequence derives from a woman in her thirties in good health. The CDR3 region has the DNA TGTGCCAGCAGCTTAGGGGACCCCTCTCCGTATGGCTACACCTTC. This encodes CASSLGDPSPYGYTF.